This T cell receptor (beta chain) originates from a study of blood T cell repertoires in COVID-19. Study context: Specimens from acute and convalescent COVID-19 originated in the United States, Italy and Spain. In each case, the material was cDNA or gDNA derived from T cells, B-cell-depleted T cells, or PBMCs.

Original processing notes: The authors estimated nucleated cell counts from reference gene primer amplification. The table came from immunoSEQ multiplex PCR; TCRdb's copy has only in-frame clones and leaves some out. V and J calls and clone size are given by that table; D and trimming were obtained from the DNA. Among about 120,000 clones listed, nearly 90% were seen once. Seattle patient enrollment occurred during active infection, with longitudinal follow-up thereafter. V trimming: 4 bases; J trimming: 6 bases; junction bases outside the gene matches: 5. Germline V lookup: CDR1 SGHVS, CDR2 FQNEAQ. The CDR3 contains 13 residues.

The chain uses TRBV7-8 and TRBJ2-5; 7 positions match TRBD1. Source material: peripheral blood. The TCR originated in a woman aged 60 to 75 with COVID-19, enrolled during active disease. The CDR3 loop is CASSYTGAKTQYF. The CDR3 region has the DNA TGTGCCAGCAGCTACACAGGGGCCAAGACCCAGTACTTC.